Below are 20 T cell receptor beta chains sequenced from a single sample in a study of CXCR3-negative and CXCR3-positive naive CD8 T cells (dated by TCRdb to 2018 to 2020). Overall study outcomes, separate from this receptor: TRB CDR3s from CXCR3-positive naive cells showed higher hydrophobicity (lower Kidera factor 4), lower energy, and higher strength and volume indices than CXCR3-negative naive cells.

TCRdb lists the instrument as NextSeq 550. The Human TCR Profiling Kit (MiLaboratory) was used to prepare UMI-labeled 5' RACE TRB cDNA libraries. The reads were reprocessed in TCRdb, with one entry per CDR3 protein sequence and no accompanying DNA. The sample table holds some 7,600 distinct CDR3 sequences. The biggest ten clones account for 1.4% to 1.5% of the sample. Their cognate antigens are unknown. The specimen sequenced was naive CXCR3+ CD8+ T cells from blood. The sample's cell subset or site label, decoded: CD45RO-CCR7+CD27+CD95- naive CD8+ T cells expressing CXCR3 (TNR3+). These receptors were obtained from a human donor in good health. Some clones in this sample may be carry-over from other donors' samples.

This clonotype is medium-sized by frequency. The V and J genes are TRBV20-1 and TRBJ2-2; TCRdb reports TRBD1, a call that lacks DNA to check it against. CDR1 and CDR2 (germline): DFQATT, SNEGSKA (reference sequence). The CDR3 totals 15 residues. The CDR3 spells CSASAGATNTGELFF.

This chain connects TRBV4-1 to TRBJ2-2; TCRdb outputs TRBD2, but without DNA this stays unchecked. Germline V CDR1 and CDR2: MGHRA, YSYEKL. CDR3 length equals 16 residues. This chain's CDR3 is CASSPTSGSNTGELFF.

Considering frequency, this clonotype is medium-sized. This rearrangement joins TRBV7-3 to TRBJ2-3. There are 15 residues in the CDR3. Germline V lookup: CDR1 SGHTA, CDR2 FQGTGA. CDR3 residues: CASSLTWGYTDTQYF. Filled out from reference TRBV7-3 and TRBJ2-3, the complete variable domain reads GAGVSQTPSNKVTEKGKYVELRCDPISGHTALYWYRQSLGQGPEFLIYFQGTGAADDSGLPNDRFFAVRPEGSVSTLKIQRTERGDSAVYLCASSLTWGYTDTQYFGPGTRLTVL.

CDR3 sequence reads: CASSLDLSQETQYF. The chain uses TRBV7-2 and TRBJ2-5. Germline loops: CDR1 SGHTA, CDR2 FQGNSA. This CDR3 has 14 residues.

This chain uses TRBV4-1 with TRBJ2-7; absent DNA, TCRdb's TRBD1 call cannot be checked. CDR1 and CDR2 (germline): MGHRA, YSYEKL. The CDR3 extends over 12 amino acids. The CDR3 region is CASSHRPGELYF.

Judged by frequency, this clonotype is medium-sized. V is TRBV29-1 and J is TRBJ1-2. CDR1 is SQVTM, CDR2 ANQGSEA, per germline. The CDR3 has 13 amino acids. CDR3 region: CSVNDPSNYGYTF.

This clonotype is deemed medium-sized by its frequency. V usage is TRBV29-1 and J usage is TRBJ2-1; checking the TCRdb D call of TRBD2 is not possible without DNA. The CDR3 contains 16 residues. The germline gives CDR1 SQVTM, CDR2 ANQGSEA. The CDR3 sequence is CSVEGLRGSSYNEQFF.

V gene TRBV11-2 combines with J gene TRBJ2-5. Germline V gene lookup returns CDR1 SGHAT and CDR2 FQNNGV. There are 13 residues in the CDR3. The CDR3 here is CASSYAYQETQYF.

Measured by frequency, this clonotype is medium-sized. The rearrangement uses TRBV5-1 and TRBJ2-1; there is no DNA to check the TCRdb D call of TRBD2. Germline V CDR1 and CDR2: SGHRS, YFSETQ. The CDR3 runs to 14 residues. The CDR3 spells CASSLVAGGNEQFF.

This rearrangement joins TRBV29-1 to TRBJ2-1; the D call of TRBD2 rests on TCRdb alone, since no DNA is present to check it. The CDR3 length is 14 residues. Germline V lookup: CDR1 SQVTM, CDR2 ANQGSEA. This CDR3 reads CSVEPADPYNEQFF.

The chain carries TRBV28 and TRBJ2-7; TCRdb names TRBD1, which stays unverified in the absence of DNA. This CDR3 spans 13 amino acids. Germline V gene data show CDR1 as MDHEN and CDR2 as SYDVKM. CDR3 residues: CASSLGQNYEQYF.

By frequency, this clonotype registers medium-sized. This sequence joins TRBV29-1 and TRBJ2-3; TCRdb outputs TRBD2, but without DNA this stays unchecked. The CDR3 contains 16 residues. Germline CDR1 reads SQVTM; CDR2 reads ANQGSEA. Here the CDR3 reads CSVEGLADSSTDTQYF.

This clonotype is called medium-sized based on its frequency. V gene TRBV5-1 combines with J gene TRBJ2-7; without DNA, the TCRdb call of TRBD1 cannot be checked. CDR3 length: 14 amino acids. The germline V gene has CDR1 SGHRS and CDR2 YFSETQ. The CDR3 sequence: CASSLGQGAIEQYF.

The gene calls are TRBV12-3 or TRBV12-4 and TRBJ2-7. This CDR3 comprises 13 residues. CDR3: CASSRTEYYEQYF.

The gene calls are TRBV2 and TRBJ2-5. CDR1 is SNHLY and CDR2 is FYNNEI in the germline V gene. CDR3 size: 12 residues. The CDR3 sequence is CASEPAQETQYF.

The chain uses TRBV27 and TRBJ2-1. The CDR3 loop spans 12 amino acids. Germline values: CDR1 MNHEY, CDR2 SMNVEV (reference sequence). CDR3 amino acids: CASSLSGREQFF.

This clonotype is called medium-sized based on its frequency. The chain recombines TRBV6-6 with TRBJ1-2; the TCRdb call, TRBD1, lacks DNA for checking. CDR1 and CDR2 (germline): MNHNY, SVGAGI (reference sequence). The CDR3 sequence is 18 residues long. CDR3 region: CASSYDPGQVSSNYGYTF.

The CDR3 protein is CASTTGYQPQHF. The V and J genes are TRBV19 and TRBJ1-5; without DNA, the TCRdb call of TRBD1 cannot be checked. The CDR3 runs to 12 residues. Germline loops: CDR1 LNHDA, CDR2 SQIVND (reference sequence).

V is TRBV12-3 or TRBV12-4 and J is TRBJ1-2. This CDR3 is built from 13 residues. The CDR3 reads CASTIAGGNGYTF.

By frequency, this clonotype registers medium-sized. The chain uses TRBV9 and TRBJ2-1; the D call from TCRdb, TRBD2, cannot be confirmed without DNA. CDR3 length equals 18 residues. CDR1 is SGDLS, CDR2 YYNGEE, per germline. The CDR3 spells CASSEPSGSYLPINEQFF.